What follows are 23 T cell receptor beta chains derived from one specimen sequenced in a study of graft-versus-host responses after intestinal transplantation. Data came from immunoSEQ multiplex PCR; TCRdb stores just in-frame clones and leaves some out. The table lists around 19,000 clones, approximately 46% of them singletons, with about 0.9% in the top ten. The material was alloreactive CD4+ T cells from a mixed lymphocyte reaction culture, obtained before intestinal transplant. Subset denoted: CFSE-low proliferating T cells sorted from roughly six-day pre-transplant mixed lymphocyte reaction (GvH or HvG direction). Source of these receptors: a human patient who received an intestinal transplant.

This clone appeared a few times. This chain's CDR3 is CASSDPGQGTYEQYF. The CDR3, as DNA: TGTGCCAGCAGCGACCCGGGACAGGGGACCTACGAGCAGTACTTC. The chain is built from TRBV5-4 and TRBJ2-7; 10 positions match TRBD1. The CDR3 spans 15 residues. Germline V gene sequence: CDR1 SGHNT, CDR2 YYREEE (reference sequence). Trimming took 4 bases from V and 2 from J; bases not matched to a gene: 6.

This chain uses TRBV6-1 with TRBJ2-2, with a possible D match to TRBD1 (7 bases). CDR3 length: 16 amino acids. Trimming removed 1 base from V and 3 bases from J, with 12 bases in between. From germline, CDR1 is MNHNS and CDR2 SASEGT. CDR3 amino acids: CASSEVEGAYTGELFF. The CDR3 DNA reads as TGTGCCAGCAGTGAAGTGGAGGGGGCATACACCGGGGAGCTGTTTTTT.

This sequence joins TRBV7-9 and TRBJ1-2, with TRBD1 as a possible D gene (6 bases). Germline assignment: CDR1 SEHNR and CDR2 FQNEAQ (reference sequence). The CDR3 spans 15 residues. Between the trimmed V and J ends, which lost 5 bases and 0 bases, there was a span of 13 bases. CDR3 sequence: CASSKGQPTNYGYTF. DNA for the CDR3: TGTGCCAGCAGCAAAGGACAGCCAACTAACTATGGCTACACCTTC.

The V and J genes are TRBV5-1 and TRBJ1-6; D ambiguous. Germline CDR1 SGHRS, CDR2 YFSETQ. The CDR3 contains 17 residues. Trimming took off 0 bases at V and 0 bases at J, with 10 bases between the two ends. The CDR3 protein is CASSLASLSSYNSPLHF. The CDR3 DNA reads TGCGCCAGCAGCTTGGCCTCCTTGAGCTCCTATAATTCACCCCTCCACTTT. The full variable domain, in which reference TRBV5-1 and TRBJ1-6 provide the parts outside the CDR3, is KAGVTQTPRYLIKTRGQQVTLSCSPISGHRSVSWYQQTPGQGLQFLFEYFSETQRNKGNFPGRFSGRQFSNSRSEMNVSTLELGDSALYLCASSLASLSSYNSPLHFGNGTRLTVT.

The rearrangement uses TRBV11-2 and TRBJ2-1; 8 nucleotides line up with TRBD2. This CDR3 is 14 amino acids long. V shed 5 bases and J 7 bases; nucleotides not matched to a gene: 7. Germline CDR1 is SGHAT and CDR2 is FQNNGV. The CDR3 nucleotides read TGTGCCAGCAGCGCCGGGGGGGCTCCGAATGAGCAGTTCTTC. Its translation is CASSAGGAPNEQFF.

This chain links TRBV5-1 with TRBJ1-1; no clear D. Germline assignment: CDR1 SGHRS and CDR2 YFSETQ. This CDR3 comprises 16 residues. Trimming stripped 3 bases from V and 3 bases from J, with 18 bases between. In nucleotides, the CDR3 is TGCGCCAGCAGCTCATTGGACTCAAATGGGGACACTGAAGCTTTCTTT. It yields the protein CASSSLDSNGDTEAFF.

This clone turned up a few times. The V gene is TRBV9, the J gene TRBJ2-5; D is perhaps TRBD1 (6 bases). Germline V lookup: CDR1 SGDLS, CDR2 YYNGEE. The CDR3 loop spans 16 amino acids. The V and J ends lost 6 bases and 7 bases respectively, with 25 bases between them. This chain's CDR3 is CASTPQNSIATGTQYF. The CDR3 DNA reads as TGTGCCAGCACCCCCCAAAACAGTATAGCGACAGGGACCCAGTACTTC.

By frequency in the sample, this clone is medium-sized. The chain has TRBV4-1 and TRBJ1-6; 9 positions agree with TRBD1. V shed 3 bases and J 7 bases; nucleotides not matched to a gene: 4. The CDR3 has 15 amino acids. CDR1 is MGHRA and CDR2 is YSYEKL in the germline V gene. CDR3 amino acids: CASSQWGTGNSPLHF. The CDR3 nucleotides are TGCGCCAGCAGCCAGTGGGGGACAGGGAATTCACCCCTCCACTTT.

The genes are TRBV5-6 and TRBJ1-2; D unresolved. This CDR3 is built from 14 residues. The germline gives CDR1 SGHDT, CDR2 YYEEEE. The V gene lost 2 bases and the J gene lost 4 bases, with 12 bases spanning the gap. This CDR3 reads CASSFSVPLYGYTF. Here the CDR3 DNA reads TGTGCCAGCAGCTTCTCGGTGCCGCTCTATGGCTACACCTTC.

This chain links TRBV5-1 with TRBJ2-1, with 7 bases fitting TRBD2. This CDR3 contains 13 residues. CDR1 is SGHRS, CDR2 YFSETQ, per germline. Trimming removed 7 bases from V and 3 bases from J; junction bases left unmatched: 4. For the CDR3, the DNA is TGCGCCAGCGGGGCGGGGGTCTACAATGAGCAGTTCTTC. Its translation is CASGAGVYNEQFF.

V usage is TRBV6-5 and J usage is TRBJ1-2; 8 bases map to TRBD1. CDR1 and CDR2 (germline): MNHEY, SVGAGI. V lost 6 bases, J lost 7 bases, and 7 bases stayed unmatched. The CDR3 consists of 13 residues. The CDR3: CASRQTGDIGYTF. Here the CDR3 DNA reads TGTGCCAGCAGACAGACAGGGGATATTGGCTACACCTTC.

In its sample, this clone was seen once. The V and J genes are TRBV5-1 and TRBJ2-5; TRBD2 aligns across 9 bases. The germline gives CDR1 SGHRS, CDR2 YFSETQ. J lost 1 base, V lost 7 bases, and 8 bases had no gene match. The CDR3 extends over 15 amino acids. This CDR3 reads CASRPSGARQETQYF. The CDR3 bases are TGCGCCAGCCGCCCTAGCGGGGCCCGCCAAGAGACCCAGTACTTC.

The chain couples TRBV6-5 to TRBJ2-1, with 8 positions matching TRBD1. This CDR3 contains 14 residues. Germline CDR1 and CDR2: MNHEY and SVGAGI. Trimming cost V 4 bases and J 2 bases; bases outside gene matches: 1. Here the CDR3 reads CASSSDRAYNEQFF. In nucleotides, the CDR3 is TGTGCCAGCAGTTCGGACAGGGCCTACAATGAGCAGTTCTTC.

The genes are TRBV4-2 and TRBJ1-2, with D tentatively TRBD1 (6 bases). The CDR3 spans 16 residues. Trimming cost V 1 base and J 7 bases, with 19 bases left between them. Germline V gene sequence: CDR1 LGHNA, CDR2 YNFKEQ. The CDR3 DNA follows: TGTGCCAGCAGCCAAGTAGGGGGTGAAAACTATCGTGGCTACACCTTC. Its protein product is CASSQVGGENYRGYTF.

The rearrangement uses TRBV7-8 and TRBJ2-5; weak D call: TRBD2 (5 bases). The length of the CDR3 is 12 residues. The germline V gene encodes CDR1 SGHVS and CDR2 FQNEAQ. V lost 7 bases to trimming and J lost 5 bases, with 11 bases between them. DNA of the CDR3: TGTGCCAGCACTTTAGGCGGGGAGACCCAGTACTTC. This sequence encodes CASTLGGETQYF.

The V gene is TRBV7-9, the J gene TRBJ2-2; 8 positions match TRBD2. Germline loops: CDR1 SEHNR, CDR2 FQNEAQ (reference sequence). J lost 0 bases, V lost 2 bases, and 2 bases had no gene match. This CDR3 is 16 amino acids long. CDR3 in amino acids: CASSLLGLANTGELFF. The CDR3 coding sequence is TGTGCCAGCAGCTTATTGGGACTAGCGAACACCGGGGAGCTGTTTTTT.

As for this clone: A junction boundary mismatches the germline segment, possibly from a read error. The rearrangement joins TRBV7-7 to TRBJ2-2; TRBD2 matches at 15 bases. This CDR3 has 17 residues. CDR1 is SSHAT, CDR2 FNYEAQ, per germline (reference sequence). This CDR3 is CASSPGLAGGAQGELFF. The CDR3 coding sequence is TGTGCTAGCAGCCCGGGACTAGCGGGGGGCGCCCAGGGGGAGCTGTTTTTT.

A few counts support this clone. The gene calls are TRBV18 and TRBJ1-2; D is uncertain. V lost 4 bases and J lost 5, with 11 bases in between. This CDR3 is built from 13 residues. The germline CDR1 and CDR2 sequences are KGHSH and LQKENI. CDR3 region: CASSLFTDYGYTF. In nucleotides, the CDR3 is TGTGCCAGCTCACTCTTTACAGATTATGGCTACACCTTC.

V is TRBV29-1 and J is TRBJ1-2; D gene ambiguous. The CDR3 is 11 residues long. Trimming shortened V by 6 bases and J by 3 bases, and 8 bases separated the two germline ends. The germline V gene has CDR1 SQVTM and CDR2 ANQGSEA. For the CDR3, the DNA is TGCAGCGTGAGGGCGGACTATGGCTACACCTTC. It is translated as CSVRADYGYTF.

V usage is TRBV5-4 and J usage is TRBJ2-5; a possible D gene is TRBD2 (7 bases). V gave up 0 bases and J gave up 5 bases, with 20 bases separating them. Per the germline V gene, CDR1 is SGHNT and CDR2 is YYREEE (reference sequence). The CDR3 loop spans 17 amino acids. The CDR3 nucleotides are TGTGCCAGCAGCTTGGGGGCGGGGGCCAACGCTGGGGAGACCCAGTACTTC. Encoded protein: CASSLGAGANAGETQYF.

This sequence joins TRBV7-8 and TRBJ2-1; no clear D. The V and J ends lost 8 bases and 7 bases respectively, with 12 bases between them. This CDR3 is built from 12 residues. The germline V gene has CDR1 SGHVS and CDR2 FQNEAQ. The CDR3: CASSLFGNEQFF. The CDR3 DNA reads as TGTGCCAGCTCACTATTCGGGAATGAGCAGTTCTTC.

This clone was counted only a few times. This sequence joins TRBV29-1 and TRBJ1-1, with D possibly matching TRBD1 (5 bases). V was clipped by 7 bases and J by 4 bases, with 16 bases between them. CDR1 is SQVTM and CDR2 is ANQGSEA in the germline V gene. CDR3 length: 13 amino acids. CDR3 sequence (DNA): TGCAGCGCCGGGGGGGGAGCCGGCACTGAAGCTTTCTTT. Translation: CSAGGGAGTEAFF.

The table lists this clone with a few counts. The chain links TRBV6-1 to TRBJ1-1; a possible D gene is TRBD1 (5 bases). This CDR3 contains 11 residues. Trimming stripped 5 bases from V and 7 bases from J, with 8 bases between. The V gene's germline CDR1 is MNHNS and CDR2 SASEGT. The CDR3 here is CASSRTFEAFF. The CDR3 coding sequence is TGTGCCAGCAGTCGGACATTTGAAGCTTTCTTT.